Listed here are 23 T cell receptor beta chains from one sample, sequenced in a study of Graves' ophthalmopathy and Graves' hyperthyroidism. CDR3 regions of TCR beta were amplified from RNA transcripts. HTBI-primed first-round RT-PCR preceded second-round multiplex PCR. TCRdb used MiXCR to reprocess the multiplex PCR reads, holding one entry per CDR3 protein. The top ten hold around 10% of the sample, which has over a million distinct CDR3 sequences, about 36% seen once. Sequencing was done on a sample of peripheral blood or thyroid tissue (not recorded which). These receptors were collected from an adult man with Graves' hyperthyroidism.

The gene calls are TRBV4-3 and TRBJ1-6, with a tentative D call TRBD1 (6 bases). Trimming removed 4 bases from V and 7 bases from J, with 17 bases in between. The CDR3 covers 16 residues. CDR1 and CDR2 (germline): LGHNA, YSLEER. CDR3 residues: CASSPTGTPQNSPLHF. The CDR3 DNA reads TGCGCCAGCAGCCCAACAGGGACACCCCAAAATTCACCCCTCCACTTT.

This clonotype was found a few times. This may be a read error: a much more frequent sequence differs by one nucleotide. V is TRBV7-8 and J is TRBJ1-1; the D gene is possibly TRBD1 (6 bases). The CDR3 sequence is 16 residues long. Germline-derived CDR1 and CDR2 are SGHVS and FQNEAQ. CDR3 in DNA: TGTGCCAGCAGCCTGCGACAGGAGTCTAAGTTCACTGAAGCTCTCTTT. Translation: CASSLRQESKFTEALF. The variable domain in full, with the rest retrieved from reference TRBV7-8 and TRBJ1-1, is GAGVSQSPRYKVAKRGQDVALRCDPISGHVSLFWYQQALGQGPEFLTYFQNEAQLDKSGLPSDRFFAERPEGSVSTLKIQRTQQEDSAVYLCASSLRQESKFTEALFGQGTRLTVV.

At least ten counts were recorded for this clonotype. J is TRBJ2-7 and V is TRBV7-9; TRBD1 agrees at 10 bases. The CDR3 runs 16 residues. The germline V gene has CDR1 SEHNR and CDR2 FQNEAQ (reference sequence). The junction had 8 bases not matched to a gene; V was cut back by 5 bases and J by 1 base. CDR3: CASSPTPGQGSYEQYF. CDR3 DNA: TGTGCCAGCAGCCCGACGCCGGGACAGGGGTCCTACGAGCAGTACTTC.

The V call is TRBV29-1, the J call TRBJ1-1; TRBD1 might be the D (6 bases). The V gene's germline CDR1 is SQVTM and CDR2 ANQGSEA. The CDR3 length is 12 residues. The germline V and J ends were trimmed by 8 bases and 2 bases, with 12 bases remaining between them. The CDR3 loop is CSPRGTNTEAFF. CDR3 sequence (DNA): TGCAGCCCCAGGGGAACAAACACTGAAGCTTTCTTT.

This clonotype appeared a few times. The CDR3 here is CASSLLGTGVSGYTF. In DNA, the CDR3 is TGTGCCAGCAGCCTCCTCGGGACAGGGGTCAGCGGCTACACCTTC. This chain joins TRBV7-2 and TRBJ1-2, with 10 bases that match TRBD1. The germline gives CDR1 SGHTA, CDR2 FQGNSA. V lost 5 bases and J lost 8; bases outside the gene matches: 11. The CDR3 sequence is 15 residues long.

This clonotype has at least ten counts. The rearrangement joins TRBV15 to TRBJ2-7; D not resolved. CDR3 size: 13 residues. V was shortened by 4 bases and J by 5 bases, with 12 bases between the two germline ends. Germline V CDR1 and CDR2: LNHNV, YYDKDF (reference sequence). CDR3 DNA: TGTGCCACCAGCACCCCCCAAACGAACGAGCAGTACTTC. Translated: CATSTPQTNEQYF.

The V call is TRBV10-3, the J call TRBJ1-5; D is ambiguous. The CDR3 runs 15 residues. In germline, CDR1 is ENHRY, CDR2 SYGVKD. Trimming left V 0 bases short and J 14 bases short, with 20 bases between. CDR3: CAISESSRLAVNEHF. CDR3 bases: TGTGCCATCAGTGAGTCCAGTAGGCTAGCGGTCAACGAGCATTTT.

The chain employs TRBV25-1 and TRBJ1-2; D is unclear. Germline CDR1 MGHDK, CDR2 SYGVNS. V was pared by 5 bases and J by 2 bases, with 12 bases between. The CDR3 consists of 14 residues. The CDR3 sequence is CASSLRNTNYGYTF. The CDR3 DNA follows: TGTGCCAGCAGTCTCCGGAACACCAACTATGGCTACACCTTC.

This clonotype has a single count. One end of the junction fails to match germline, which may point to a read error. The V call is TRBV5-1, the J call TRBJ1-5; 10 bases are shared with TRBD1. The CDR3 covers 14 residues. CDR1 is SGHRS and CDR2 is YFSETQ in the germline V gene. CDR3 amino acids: CARSPDRGNQPQHF. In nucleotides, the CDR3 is TGTGCCAGAAGCCCGGACAGGGGGAATCAGCCCCAGCATTTT.

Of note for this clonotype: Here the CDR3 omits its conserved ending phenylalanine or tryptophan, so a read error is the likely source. CDR3 sequence reads: CATSSLSTPVPGQRQLYEQYL. As DNA, the CDR3 is TGTGCCACCAGCAGCCTCTCCACTCCGGTTCCGGGCCAAAGACAACTATACGAGCAGTACCTC. V and J are TRBV15 and TRBJ2-7; no firm D call. Germline values: CDR1 LNHNV, CDR2 YYDKDF (reference sequence). The CDR3 contains 21 residues. V was shortened by 3 bases and J by 4 bases, with 34 bases between the two germline ends.

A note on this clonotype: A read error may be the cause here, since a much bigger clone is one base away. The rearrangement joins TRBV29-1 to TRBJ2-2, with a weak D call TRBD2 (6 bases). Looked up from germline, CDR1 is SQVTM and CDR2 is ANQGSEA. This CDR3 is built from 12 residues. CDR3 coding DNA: TGCAGCGCCCATGGGGGTTCCGGGGGGCTGTTTTTT. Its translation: CSAHGGSGGLFF.

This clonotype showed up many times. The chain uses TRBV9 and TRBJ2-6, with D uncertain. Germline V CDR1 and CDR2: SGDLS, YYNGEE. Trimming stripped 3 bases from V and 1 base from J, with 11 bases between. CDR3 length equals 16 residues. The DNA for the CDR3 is TGTGCCAGCAGCGATCCCCCCTCTTCTGGGGCCAACGTCCTGACTTTC. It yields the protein CASSDPPSSGANVLTF. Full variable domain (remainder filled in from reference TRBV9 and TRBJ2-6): DSGVTQTPKHLITATGQRVTLRCSPRSGDLSVYWYQQSLDQGLQFLIQYYNGEERAKGNILERFSAQQFPDLHSELNLSSLELGDSALYFCASSDPPSSGANVLTFGAGSRLTVL.

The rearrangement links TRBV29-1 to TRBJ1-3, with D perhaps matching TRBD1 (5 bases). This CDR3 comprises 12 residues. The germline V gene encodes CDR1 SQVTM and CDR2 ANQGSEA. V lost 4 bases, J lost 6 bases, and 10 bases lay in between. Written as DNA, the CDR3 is TGCAGCGTTGTCCGGGACCTAAACACCATATATTTT. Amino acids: CSVVRDLNTIYF. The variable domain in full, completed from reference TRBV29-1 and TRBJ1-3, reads SAVISQKPSRDICQRGTSLTIQCQVDSQVTMMFWYRQQPGQSLTLIATANQGSEATYESGFVIDKFPISRPNLTFSTLTVSNMSPEDSSIYLCSVVRDLNTIYFGEGSWLTVV.

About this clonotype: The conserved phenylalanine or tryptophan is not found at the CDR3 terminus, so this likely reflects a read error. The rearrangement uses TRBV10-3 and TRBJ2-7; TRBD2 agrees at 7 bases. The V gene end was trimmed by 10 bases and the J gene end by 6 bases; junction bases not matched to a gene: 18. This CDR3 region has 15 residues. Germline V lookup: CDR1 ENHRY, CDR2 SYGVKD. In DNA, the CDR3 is TGTGCCAGCAGCCCGACTAGCCCGGGAGACAGCGAGCAGTACCTC. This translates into CASSPTSPGDSEQYL.

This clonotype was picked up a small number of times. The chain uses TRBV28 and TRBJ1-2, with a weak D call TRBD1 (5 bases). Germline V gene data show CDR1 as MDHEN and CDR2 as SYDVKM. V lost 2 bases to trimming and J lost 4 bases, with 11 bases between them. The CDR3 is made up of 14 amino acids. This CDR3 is CASSLDSFVYGYTF. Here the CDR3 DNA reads TGTGCCAGCAGTTTAGACAGCTTCGTCTATGGCTACACCTTC.

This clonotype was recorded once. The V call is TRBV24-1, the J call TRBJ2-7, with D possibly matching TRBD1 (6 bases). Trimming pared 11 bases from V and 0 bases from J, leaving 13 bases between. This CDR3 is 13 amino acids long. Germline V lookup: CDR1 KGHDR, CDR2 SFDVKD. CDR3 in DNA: TGTGCCAGCAGACAGGCGCCCTCCTACGAGCAGTACTTC. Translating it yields CASRQAPSYEQYF.

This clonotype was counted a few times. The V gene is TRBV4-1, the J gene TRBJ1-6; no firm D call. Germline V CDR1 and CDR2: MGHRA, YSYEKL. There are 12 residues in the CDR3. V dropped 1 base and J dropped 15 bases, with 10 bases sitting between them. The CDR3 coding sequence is TGCGCCAGCAGCCAAGCCGGGGTCCACCTCCACTTT. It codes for CASSQAGVHLHF.

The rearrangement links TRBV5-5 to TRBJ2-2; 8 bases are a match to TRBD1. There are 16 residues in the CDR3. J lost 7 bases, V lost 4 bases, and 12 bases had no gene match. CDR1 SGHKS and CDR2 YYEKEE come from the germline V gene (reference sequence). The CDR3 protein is CASSLDRGNRIGELFF. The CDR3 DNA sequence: TGTGCCAGCAGCCTCGACAGGGGTAATCGGATCGGGGAGCTGTTTTTT.

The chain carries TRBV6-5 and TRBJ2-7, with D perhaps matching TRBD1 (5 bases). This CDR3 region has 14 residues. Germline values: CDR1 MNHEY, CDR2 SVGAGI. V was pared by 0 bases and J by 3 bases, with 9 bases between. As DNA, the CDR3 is TGTGCCAGCAGTTACTCAGACAGTAACTACGAGCAGTACTTC. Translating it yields CASSYSDSNYEQYF.

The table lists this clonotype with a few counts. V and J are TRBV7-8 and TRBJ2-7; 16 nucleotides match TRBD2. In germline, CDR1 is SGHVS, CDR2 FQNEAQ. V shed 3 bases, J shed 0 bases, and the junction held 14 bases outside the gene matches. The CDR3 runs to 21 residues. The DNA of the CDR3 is TGTGCCAGCAGCTTGCGCCCTGACCCGGGACTAGCGGGAGGGCCCTCCTACGAGCAGTACTTC. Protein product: CASSLRPDPGLAGGPSYEQYF.

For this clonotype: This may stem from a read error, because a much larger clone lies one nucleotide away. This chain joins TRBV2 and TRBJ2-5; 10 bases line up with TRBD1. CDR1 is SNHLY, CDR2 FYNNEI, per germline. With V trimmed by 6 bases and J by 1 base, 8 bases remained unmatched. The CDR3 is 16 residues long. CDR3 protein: CASRDRDRGLQETQYF. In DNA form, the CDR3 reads TGTGCCAGCAGGGACCGGGACAGGGGACTCCAAGAGACCCAGTACTTC.

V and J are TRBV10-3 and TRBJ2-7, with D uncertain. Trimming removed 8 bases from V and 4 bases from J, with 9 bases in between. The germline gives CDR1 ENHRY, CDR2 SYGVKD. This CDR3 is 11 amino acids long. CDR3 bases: TGTGCCATCGGGAACTCGTACGAGCAGTACTTC. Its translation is CAIGNSYEQYF.

The DNA for the CDR3 is TGTGCCAGCAGTGACTACCAGGGGGAAGAGACCCAGTACTTC. It encodes CASSDYQGEETQYF. The chain recombines TRBV2 with TRBJ2-5; 7 bases map to TRBD1. The CDR3 loop spans 14 amino acids. Germline assignment: CDR1 SNHLY and CDR2 FYNNEI. The trim removed 3 bases at V and 3 bases at J, leaving 4 bases unmatched.